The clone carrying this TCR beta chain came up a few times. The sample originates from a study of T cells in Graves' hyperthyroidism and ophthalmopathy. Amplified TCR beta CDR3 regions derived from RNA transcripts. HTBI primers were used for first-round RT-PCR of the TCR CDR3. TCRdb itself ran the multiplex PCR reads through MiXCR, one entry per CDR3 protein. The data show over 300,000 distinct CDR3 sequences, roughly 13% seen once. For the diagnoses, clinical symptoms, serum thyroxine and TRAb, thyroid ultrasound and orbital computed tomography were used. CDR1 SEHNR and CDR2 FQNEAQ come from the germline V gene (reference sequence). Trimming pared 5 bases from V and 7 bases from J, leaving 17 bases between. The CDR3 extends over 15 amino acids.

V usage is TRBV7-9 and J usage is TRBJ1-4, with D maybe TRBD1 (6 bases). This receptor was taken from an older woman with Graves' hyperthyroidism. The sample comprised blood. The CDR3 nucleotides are TGTGCCAGCAGCGCTATTAGGGGGGCTGGTGAAAAACTGTTTTTT. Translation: CASSAIRGAGEKLFF.